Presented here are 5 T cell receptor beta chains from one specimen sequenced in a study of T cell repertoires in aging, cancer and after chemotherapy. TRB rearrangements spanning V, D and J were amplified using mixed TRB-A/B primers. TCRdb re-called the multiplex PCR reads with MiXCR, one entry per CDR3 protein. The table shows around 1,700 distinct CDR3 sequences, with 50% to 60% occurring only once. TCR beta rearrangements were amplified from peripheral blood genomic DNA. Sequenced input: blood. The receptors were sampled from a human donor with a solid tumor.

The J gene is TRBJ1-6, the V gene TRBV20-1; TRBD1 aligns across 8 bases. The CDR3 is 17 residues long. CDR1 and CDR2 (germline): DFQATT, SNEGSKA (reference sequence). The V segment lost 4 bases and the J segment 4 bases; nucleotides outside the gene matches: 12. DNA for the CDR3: TGCAGTGCTACGTCACAGGGGGACCTCCTTTATAATTCACCCCTCCACTTT. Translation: CSATSQGDLLYNSPLHF.

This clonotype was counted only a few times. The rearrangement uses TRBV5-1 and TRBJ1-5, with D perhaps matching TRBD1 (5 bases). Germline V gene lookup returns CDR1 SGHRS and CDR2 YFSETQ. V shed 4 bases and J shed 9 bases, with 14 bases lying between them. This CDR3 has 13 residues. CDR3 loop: CASSDSPSGPQHF. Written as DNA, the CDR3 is TGCGCCAGCAGCGACAGCCCCTCGGGGCCCCAGCATTTT.

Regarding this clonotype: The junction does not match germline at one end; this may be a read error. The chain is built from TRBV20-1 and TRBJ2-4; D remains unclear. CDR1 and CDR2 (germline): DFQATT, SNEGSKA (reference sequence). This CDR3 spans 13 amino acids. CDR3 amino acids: CSAPAPRLRTTLF. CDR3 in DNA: TGCAGTGCCCCCGCGCCTAGGTTACGGACGACACTCTTC.

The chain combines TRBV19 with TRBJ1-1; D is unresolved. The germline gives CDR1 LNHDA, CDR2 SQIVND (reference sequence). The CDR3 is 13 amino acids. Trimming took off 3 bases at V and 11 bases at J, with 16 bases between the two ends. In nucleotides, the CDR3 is TGTGCCAGTAGTATGAAAACGGGCCCCTGGGCTTTCTTT. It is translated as CASSMKTGPWAFF. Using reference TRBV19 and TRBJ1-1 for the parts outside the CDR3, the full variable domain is DGGITQSPKYLFRKEGQNVTLSCEQNLNHDAMYWYRQDPGQGLRLIYYSQIVNDFQKGDIAEGYSVSREKKESFPLTVTSAQKNPTAFYLCASSMKTGPWAFFGQGTRLTVV.

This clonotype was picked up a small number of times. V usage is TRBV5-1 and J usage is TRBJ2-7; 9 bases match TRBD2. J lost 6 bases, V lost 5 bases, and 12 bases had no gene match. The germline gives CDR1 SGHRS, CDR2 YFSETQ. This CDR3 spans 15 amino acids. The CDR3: CASSRDLAGYSEQYF. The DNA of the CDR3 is TGCGCCAGCAGTCGGGATCTAGCGGGATATTCCGAGCAGTACTTC. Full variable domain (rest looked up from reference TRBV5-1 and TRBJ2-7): KAGVTQTPRYLIKTRGQQVTLSCSPISGHRSVSWYQQTPGQGLQFLFEYFSETQRNKGNFPGRFSGRQFSNSRSEMNVSTLELGDSALYLCASSRDLAGYSEQYFGPGTRLTVT.